This T cell receptor beta chain was identified during a study of cytomegalovirus exposure and HLA in healthy donors. The germline V and J ends were trimmed by 5 bases and 9 bases, with 14 bases remaining between them. CDR1 is MNHEY and CDR2 is SVGAGI in the germline V gene. The CDR3 consists of 13 residues. Donors were nominally healthy when sampled, though unrecorded immune exposures were likely. A multiplex PCR was run with 60 Vbeta primers and 13 Jbeta primers. Using immunoSEQ multiplex PCR, the repertoire was profiled, and TCRdb retains in-frame clones only, with some absent. The sample records some 180,000 clones, around 80% being singletons.

The receptor was derived from a woman aged 60-75 years in good health and CMV-seropositive. The sample comprised PBMCs. The genes are TRBV6-5 and TRBJ2-1; D remains unclear. The CDR3 here is CASSPLSVVEQFF. The CDR3 DNA is TGTGCCAGCAGTCCTTTATCTGTAGTTGAGCAGTTCTTC.